Described below is a single T cell receptor (beta chain) sequence and its context. What it recognizes is unknown. This sample was taken from a study of cytomegalovirus exposure and HLA in healthy donors. Study findings and constraints: Rarity characterized most TCR sequences, yet some public TCRs appeared in many donors. Serostatus for CMV was the only available immune exposure information. Cytomegalovirus status was reportedly diagnosed by the classifier with high specificity and sensitivity. Analyses of presence and absence presupposed an approximately uniform sequencing depth across donors.

Primers included in the PCR were 60 Vbeta and 13 Jbeta primers. Measured with immunoSEQ multiplex PCR; TCRdb has only the in-frame clones, and not every one. This repertoire shows about 43,000 clones, over 55% found once; its top ten account for around 12%. The CDR3 has 15 amino acids. From germline, CDR1 is MNHNS and CDR2 SASEGT. Sample: PBMCs. The sequence was obtained from a man in his 60s in good health and CMV-seropositive. V gene TRBV6-1 combines with J gene TRBJ1-5; 8 positions agree with TRBD1. The CDR3 bases are TGTGCGCACGCCTGGACAGGGAATAGCAATCAGCCCCAGCATTTT. This sequence encodes CAHAWTGNSNQPQHF.